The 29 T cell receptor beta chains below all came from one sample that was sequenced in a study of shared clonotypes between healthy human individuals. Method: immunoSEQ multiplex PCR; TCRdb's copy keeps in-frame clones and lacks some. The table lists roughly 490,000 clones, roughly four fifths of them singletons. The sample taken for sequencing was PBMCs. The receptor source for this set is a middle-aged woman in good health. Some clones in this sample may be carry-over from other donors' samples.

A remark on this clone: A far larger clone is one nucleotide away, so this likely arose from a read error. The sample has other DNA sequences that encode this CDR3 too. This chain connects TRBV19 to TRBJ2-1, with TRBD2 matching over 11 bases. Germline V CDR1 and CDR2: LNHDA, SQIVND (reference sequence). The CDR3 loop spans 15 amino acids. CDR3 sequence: CASSRLAGGFNEQFF. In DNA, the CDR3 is TGCGCCAGTAGTAGGCTAGCGGGAGGTTTCAATGAGCAGTTCTTC.

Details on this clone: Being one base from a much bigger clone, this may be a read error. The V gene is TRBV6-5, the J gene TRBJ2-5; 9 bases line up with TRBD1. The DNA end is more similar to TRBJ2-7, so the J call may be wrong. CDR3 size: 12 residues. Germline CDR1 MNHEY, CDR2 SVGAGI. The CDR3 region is CASRDRAYEQYF. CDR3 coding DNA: TGTGCCAGCCGGGACAGGGCCTACGAGCAGTACTTC.

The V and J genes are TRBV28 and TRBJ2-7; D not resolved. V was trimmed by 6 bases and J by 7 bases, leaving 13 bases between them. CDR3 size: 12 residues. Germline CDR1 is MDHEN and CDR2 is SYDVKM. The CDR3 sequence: CASSSRTWEQYF. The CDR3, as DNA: TGTGCCAGCAGCTCCCGGACGTGGGAGCAGTACTTC.

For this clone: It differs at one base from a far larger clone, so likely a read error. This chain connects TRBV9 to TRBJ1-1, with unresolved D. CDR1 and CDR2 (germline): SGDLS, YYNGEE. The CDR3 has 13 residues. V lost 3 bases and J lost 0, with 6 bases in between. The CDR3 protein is CASSGQLNTEAFF. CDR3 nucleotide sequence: TGTGCCAGCAGCGGGCAGCTGAACACTGAAGCTTTCTTT. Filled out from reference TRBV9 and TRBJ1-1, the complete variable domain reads DSGVTQTPKHLITATGQRVTLRCSPRSGDLSVYWYQQSLDQGLQFLIQYYNGEERAKGNILERFSAQQFPDLHSELNLSSLELGDSALYFCASSGQLNTEAFFGQGTRLTVV.

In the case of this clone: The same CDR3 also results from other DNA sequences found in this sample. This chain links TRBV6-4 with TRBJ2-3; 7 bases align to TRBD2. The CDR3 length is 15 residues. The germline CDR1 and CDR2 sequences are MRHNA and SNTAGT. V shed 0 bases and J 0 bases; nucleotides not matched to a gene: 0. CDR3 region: CASSDSAGSTDTQYF. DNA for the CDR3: TGTGCCAGCAGTGACTCAGCGGGGAGCACAGATACGCAGTATTTT.

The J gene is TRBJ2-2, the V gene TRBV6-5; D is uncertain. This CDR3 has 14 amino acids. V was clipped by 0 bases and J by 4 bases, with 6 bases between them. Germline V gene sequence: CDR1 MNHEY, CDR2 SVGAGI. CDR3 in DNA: TGTGCCAGCAGTTACTCGGTCCGCACCGGGGAGCTGTTTTTT. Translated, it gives CASSYSVRTGELFF.

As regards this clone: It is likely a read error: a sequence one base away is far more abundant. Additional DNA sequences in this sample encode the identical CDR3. The DNA for the CDR3 is TGCGCCAGCAGCTTGCAAGGTGCGCCTGAAGCTTTCTTT. Protein: CASSLQGAPEAFF. The chain recombines TRBV5-1 with TRBJ1-1, with D unclear. CDR1 is SGHRS and CDR2 is YFSETQ in the germline V gene. This CDR3 comprises 13 residues. V lost 1 base to trimming and J lost 6 bases, with 10 bases between them.

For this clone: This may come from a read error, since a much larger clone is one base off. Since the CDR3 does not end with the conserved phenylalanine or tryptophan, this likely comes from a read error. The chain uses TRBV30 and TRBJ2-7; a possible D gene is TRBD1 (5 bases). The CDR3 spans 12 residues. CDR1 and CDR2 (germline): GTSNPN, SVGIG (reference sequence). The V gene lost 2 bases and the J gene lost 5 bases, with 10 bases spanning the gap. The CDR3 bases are TGTGCCTGGAGTCCCAGGGTCAACGAGCAGTACCTC. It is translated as CAWSPRVNEQYL.

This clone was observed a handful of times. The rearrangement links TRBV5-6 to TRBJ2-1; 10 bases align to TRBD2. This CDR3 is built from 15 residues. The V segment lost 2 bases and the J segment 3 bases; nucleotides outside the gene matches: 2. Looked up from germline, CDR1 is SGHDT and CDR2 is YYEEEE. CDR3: CASSFSGGYYNEQFF. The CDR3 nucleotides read TGTGCCAGCAGCTTTAGCGGGGGGTACTACAATGAGCAGTTCTTC.

The CDR3 loop reads CASSGTSGSRYEQYF. The DNA of the CDR3 is TGTGCCAGCTCCGGGACTAGCGGGAGCAGGTACGAGCAGTACTTC. The chain couples TRBV18 to TRBJ2-7; TRBD2 aligns across 14 bases. The germline V gene has CDR1 KGHSH and CDR2 LQKENI. V dropped 6 bases and J dropped 4; count of bases not matched to a gene: 5. This CDR3 is built from 15 residues. The full variable domain, rest sourced from reference TRBV18 and TRBJ2-7, is NAGVMQNPRHLVRRRGQEARLRCSPMKGHSHVYWYRQLPEEGLKFMVYLQKENIIDESGMPKERFSAEFPKEGPSILRIQQVVRGDSAAYFCASSGTSGSRYEQYFGPGTRLTVT.

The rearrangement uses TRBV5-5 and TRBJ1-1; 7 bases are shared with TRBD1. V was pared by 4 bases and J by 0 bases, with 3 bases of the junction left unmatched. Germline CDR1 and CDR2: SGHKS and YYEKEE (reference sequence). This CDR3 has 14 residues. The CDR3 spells CASSEGQLNTEAFF. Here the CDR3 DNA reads TGTGCCAGCAGCGAGGGACAGTTGAACACTGAAGCTTTCTTT.

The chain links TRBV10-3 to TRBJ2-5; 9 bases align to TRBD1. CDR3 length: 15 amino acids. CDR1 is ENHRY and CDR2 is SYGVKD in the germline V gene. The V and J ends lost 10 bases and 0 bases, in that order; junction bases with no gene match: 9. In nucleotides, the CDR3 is TGTGCCACCAATGGACAGGGGTCCGACCAAGAGACCCAGTACTTC. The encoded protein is CATNGQGSDQETQYF.

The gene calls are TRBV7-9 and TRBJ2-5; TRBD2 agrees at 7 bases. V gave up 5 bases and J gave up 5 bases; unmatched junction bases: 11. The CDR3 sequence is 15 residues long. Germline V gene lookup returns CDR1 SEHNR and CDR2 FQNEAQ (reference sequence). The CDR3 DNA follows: TGTGCCAGCAGCCCCGTCGGGACTACGGGGGAGACCCAGTACTTC. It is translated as CASSPVGTTGETQYF.

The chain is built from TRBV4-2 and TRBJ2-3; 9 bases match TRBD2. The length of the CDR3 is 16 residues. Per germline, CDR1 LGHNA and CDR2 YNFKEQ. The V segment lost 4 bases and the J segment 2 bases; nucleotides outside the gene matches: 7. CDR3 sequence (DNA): TGTGCCAGCAGCCCCATAGCGGGAGTGATCACAGATACGCAGTATTTT. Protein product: CASSPIAGVITDTQYF.

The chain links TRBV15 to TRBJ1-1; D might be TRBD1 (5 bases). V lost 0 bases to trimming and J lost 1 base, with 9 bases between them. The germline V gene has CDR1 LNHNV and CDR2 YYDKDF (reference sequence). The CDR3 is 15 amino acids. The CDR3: CATSRDPGSNTEAFF. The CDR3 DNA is TGTGCCACCAGCAGAGATCCAGGGTCGAACACTGAAGCTTTCTTT.

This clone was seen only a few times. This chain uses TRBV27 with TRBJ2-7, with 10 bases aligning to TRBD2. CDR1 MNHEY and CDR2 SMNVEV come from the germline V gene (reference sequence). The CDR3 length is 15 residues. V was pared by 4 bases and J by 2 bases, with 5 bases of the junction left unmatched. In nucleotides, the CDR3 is TGTGCCAGCAGTTCCCCAGCGGGAGGGACCTACGAGCAGTACTTC. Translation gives CASSSPAGGTYEQYF.

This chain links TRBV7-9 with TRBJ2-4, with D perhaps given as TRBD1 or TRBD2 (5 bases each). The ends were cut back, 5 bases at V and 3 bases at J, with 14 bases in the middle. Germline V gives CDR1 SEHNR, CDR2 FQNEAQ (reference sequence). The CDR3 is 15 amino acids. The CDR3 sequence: CASSQPGTDKNIQYF. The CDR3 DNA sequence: TGTGCCAGCAGCCAGCCGGGGACCGACAAAAACATTCAGTACTTC.

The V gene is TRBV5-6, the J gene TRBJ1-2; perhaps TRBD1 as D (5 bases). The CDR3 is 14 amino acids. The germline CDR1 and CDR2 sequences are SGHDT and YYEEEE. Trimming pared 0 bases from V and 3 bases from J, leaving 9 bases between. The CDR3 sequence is CASSLDTGDYGYTF. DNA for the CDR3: TGTGCCAGCAGCTTGGATACAGGAGACTATGGCTACACCTTC.

For the CDR3, the DNA is TGTGCCAGCAGTGACAGGGCCGGGTACACTGAAGCTTTCTTT. Translated: CASSDRAGYTEAFF. The V gene is TRBV28, the J gene TRBJ1-1, with 7 bases matching TRBD1. The CDR3 totals 14 residues. Germline assignment: CDR1 MDHEN and CDR2 SYDVKM. The V and J ends lost 5 bases and 3 bases, in that order; junction bases with no gene match: 6.

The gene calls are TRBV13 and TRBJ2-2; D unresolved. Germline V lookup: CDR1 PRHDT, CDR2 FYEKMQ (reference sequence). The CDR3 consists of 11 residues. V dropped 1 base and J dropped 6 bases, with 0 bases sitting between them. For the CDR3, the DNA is TGTGCCAGCAGCTTAGCCGGGGAGCTGTTTTTT. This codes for CASSLAGELFF.

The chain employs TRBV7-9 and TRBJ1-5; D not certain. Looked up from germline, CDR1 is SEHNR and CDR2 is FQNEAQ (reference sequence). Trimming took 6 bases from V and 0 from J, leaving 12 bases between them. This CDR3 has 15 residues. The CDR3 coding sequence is TGTGCCAGCAGTCGAGGAGAGACTAGCAATCAGCCCCAGCATTTT. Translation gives CASSRGETSNQPQHF.

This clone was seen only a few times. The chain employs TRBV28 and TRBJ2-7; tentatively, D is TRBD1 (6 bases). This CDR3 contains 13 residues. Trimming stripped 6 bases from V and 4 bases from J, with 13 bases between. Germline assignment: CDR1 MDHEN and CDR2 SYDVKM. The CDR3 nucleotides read TGTGCCAGCAGCCGAGACAGGTTTTACGAGCAGTACTTC. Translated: CASSRDRFYEQYF.

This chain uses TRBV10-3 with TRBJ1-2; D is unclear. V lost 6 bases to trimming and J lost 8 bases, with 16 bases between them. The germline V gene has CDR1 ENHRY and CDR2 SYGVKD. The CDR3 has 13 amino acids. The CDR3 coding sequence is TGTGCCATCAGCCCCGACAACACCTACGGCTACACCTTC. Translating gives CAISPDNTYGYTF.

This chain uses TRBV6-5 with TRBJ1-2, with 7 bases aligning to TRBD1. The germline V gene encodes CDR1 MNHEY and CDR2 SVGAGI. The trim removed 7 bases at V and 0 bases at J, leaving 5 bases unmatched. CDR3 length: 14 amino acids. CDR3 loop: CASTPGQTNYGYTF. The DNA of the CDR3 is TGTGCCAGCACCCCGGGACAGACTAACTATGGCTACACCTTC.

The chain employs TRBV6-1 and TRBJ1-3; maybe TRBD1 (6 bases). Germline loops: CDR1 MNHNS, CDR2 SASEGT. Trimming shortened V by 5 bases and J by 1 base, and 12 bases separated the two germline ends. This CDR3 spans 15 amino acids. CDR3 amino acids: CASSPWTASGNTIYF. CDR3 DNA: TGTGCCAGCAGTCCTTGGACAGCTTCTGGAAACACCATATATTTT.

The CDR3 is CPKRGRENTEAFF. DNA of the CDR3: TGTCCAAAAAGGGGCAGAGAGAACACTGAAGCTTTCTTT. This chain connects TRBV25-1 to TRBJ1-1; maybe TRBD1 (5 bases). This CDR3 region has 13 residues. Germline V CDR1 and CDR2: MGHDK, SYGVNS.

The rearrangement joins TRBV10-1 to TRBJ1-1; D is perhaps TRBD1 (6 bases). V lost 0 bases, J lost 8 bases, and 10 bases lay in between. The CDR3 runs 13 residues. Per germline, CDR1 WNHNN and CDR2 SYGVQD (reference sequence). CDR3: CASSESNRAEAFF. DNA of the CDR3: TGCGCCAGCAGTGAGTCAAACAGGGCAGAAGCTTTCTTT.

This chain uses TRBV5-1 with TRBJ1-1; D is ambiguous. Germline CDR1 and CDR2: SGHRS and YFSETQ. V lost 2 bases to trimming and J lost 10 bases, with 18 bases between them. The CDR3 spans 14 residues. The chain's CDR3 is CASSLEEGGDGAFF. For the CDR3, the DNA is TGCGCCAGCAGCTTAGAAGAAGGTGGGGATGGAGCTTTCTTT. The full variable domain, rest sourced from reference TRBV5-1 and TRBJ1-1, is KAGVTQTPRYLIKTRGQQVTLSCSPISGHRSVSWYQQTPGQGLQFLFEYFSETQRNKGNFPGRFSGRQFSNSRSEMNVSTLELGDSALYLCASSLEEGGDGAFFGQGTRLTVV.

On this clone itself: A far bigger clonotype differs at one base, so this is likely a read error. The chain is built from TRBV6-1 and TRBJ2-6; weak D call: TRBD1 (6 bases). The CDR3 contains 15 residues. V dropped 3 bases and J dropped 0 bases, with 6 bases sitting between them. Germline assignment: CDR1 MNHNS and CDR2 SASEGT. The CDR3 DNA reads TGTGCCAGCAGTGAGGACAGCTCTGGGGCCAACGTCCTGACTTTC. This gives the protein CASSEDSSGANVLTF.